This T cell receptor (beta chain) was found in a study of T cells expressing NK-cell markers. Study information: TCR beta repertoires came from sorted CD3+CD56+NKG2C+, CD3+CD56+NKG2C- and CD3+CD56-NKG2C+ T cells.

As concerns this clonotype: The antigen remains unidentified.

Germline CDR1 SGHRS, CDR2 YFSETQ. This CDR3 comprises 15 residues. TCRdb reworked the 5' RACE reads into one entry per CDR3 protein, no DNA. The sample has about 440,000 distinct CDR3 sequences, and its top ten clones hold 6% to 9.5%. Overall study results and limits: Each of about 6 donors carried dominant NKG2C+ clonotypes accounting for roughly 1.0-7.0% of CD8+ T cells.

This chain joins TRBV5-1 and TRBJ2-7; TCRdb gives TRBD1 as the D gene, but with no DNA this cannot be confirmed. The material sequenced was blood T cells: a sorted CD56 or NKG2C T cell subset, CD4+ or CD8+ T cells, or bulk PBMC T cells (not recorded which). The sequence was obtained from a woman aged 18-69 years in good health. CDR3 region: CASSKVRGSQYEQYF.